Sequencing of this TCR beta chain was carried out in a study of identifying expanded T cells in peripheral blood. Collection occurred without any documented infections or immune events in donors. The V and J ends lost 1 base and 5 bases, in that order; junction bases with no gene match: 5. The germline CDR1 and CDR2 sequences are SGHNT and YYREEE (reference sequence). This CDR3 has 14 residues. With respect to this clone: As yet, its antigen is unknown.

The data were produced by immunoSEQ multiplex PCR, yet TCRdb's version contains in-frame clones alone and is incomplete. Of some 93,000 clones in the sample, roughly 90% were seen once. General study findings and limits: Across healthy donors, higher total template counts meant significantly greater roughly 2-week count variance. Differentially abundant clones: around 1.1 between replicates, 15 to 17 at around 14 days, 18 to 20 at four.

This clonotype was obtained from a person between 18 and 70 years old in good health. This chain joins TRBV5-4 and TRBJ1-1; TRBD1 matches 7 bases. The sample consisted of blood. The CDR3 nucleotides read TGTGCCAGCAGCTTGAGTCAGGGGGGGACTGAAGCTTTCTTT. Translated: CASSLSQGGTEAFF.